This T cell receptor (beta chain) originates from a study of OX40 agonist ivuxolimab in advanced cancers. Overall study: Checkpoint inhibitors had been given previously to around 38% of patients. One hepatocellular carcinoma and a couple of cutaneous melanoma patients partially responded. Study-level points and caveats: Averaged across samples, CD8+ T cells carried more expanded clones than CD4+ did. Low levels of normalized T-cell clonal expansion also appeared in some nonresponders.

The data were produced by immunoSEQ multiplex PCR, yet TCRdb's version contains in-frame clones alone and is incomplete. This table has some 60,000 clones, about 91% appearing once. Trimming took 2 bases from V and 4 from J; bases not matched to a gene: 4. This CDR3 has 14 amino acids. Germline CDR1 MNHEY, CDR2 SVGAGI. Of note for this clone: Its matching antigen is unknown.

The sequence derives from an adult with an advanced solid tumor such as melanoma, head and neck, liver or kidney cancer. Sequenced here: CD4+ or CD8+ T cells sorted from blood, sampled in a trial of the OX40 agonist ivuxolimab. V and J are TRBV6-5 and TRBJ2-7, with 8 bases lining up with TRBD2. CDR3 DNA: TGTGCCAGCAGTTACCGGGGGGGGCAGTACGAGCAGTACTTC. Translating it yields CASSYRGGQYEQYF.